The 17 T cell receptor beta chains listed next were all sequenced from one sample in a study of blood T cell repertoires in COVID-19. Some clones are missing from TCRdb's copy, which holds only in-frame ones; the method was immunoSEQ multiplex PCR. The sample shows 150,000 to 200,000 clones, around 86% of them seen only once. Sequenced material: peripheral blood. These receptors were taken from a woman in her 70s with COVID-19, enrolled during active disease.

CDR3 amino acids: CATSDLGRAGEGSGRKYNEQFF. CDR3 DNA: TGTGCCACCAGTGATCTCGGCCGGGCTGGGGAAGGTAGCGGGAGGAAGTACAATGAGCAGTTCTTC. The rearrangement joins TRBV24-1 to TRBJ2-1; 10 nucleotides match TRBD2. CDR1 and CDR2 from the germline V gene are KGHDR and SFDVKD. The CDR3 totals 22 residues. With V trimmed by 3 bases and J by 4 bases, 23 bases remained unmatched.

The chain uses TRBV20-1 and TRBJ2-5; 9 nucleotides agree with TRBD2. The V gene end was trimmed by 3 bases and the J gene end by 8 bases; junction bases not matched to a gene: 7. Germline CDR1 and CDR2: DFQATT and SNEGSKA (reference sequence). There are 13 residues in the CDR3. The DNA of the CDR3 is TGCAGTGCTAGTCTTAGCGGGAGCTCAACCCAGTACTTC. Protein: CSASLSGSSTQYF.

For the CDR3, the DNA is TGTGCCAGCAGCGTATTGCCCGGGACAGGGGCGGGCACCGGGGAGCTGTTTTTT. It encodes CASSVLPGTGAGTGELFF. The V and J genes are TRBV9 and TRBJ2-2; 10 bases fit TRBD1. The V gene end was trimmed by 1 base and the J gene end by 4 bases; junction bases not matched to a gene: 10. CDR3 size: 18 residues. Germline CDR1 reads SGDLS; CDR2 reads YYNGEE.

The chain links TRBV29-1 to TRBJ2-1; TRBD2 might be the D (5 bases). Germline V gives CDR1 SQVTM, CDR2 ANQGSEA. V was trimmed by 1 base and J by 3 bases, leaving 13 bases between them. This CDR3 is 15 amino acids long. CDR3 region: CSVEVWRAGYNEQFF. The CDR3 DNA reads TGCAGCGTTGAAGTTTGGCGGGCTGGCTACAATGAGCAGTTCTTC.

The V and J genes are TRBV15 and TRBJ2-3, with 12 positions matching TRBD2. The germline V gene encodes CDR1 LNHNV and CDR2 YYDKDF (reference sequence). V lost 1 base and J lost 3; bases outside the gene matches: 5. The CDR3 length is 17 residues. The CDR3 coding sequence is TGTGCCACCAGCAGAGTTGGGACTAGCGGGCGGACAGATACGCAGTATTTT. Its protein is CATSRVGTSGRTDTQYF. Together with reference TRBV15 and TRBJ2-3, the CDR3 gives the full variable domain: DAMVIQNPRYQVTQFGKPVTLSCSQTLNHNVMYWYQQKSSQAPKLLFHYYDKDFNNEADTPDNFQSRRPNTSFCFLDIRSPGLGDTAMYLCATSRVGTSGRTDTQYFGPGTRLTVL.

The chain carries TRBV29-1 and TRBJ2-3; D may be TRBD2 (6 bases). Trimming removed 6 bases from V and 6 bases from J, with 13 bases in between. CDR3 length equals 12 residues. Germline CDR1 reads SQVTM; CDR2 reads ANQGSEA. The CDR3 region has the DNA TGCAGCGTCCGGGAGCGTTCCGATACGCAGTATTTT. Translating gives CSVRERSDTQYF.

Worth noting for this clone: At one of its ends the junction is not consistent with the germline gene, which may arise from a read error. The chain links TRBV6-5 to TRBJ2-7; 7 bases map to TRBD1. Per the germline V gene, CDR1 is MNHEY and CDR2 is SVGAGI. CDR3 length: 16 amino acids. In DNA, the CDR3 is TGTGCCAGCAGTTCCATGACAGGGATTTCCTCCCACGAGCAGTACTTC. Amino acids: CASSSMTGISSHEQYF.

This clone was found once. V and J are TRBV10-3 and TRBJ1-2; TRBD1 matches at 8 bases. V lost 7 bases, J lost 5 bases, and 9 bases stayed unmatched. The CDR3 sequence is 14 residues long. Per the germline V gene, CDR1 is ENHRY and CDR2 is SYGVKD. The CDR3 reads CAINPDREVYGYTF. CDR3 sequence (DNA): TGTGCCATCAACCCGGACAGGGAGGTGTATGGCTACACCTTC.

The chain's CDR3 is CASSKSSGSDEQFF. CDR3 DNA: TGTGCCAGCTCAAAATCTAGCGGGAGCGATGAGCAGTTCTTC. The chain combines TRBV18 with TRBJ2-1, with TRBD2 matching over 10 bases. Trimming removed 5 bases from V and 8 bases from J; junction bases left unmatched: 6. The CDR3 extends over 14 amino acids. Germline lookup yields CDR1 KGHSH and CDR2 LQKENI.

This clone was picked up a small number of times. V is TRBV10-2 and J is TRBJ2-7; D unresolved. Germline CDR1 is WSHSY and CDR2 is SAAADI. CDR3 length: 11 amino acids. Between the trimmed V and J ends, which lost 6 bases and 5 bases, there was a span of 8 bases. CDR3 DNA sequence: TGCGCCAGCAGCCACTCGAACGAGCAGTACTTC. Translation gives CASSHSNEQYF.

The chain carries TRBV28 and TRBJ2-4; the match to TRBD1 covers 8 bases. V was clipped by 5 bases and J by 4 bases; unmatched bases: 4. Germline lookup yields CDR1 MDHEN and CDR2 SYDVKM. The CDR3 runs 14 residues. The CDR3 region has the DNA TGTGCCAGCAGTCCAGGACAGGGTAAAAACATTCAGTACTTC. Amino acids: CASSPGQGKNIQYF. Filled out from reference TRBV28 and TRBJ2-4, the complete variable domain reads DVKVTQSSRYLVKRTGEKVFLECVQDMDHENMFWYRQDPGLGLRLIYFSYDVKMKEKGDIPEGYSVSREKKERFSLILESASTNQTSMYLCASSPGQGKNIQYFGAGTRLSVL.

In nucleotides, the CDR3 is TGTGCCAGCGGACAGGGTGAAAGGGAGACCCAGTACTTC. It specifies CASGQGERETQYF. The J gene is TRBJ2-5, the V gene TRBV6-5, with 8 bases matching TRBD1. Germline CDR1 and CDR2: MNHEY and SVGAGI. After removal of 8 bases from V and 5 bases from J, the junction contained 7 bases not matched to a gene. There are 13 residues in the CDR3.

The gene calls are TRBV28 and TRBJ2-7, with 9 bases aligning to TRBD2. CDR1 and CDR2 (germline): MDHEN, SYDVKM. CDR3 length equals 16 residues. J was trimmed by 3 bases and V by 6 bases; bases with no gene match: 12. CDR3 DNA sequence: TGTGCCAGCAGACTCCTTCATAGCGGGAGTAGCTACGAGCAGTACTTC. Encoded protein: CASRLLHSGSSYEQYF.

Here the CDR3 reads CASSTRERESSYNEQFF. CDR3 sequence (DNA): TGTGCCAGCAGTACCCGTGAGCGGGAGAGCTCCTACAATGAGCAGTTCTTC. The chain joins TRBV11-3 to TRBJ2-1; TRBD2 matches at 8 bases. The trim removed 6 bases at V and 0 bases at J, leaving 10 bases unmatched. Per the germline V gene, CDR1 is SGHNT and CDR2 is YENEEA. The CDR3 contains 17 residues.

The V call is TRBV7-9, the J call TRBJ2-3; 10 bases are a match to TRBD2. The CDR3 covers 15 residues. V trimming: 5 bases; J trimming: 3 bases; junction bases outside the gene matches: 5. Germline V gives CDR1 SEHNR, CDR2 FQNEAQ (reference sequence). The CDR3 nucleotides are TGTGCCAGCAGCCCTTCTAGCGGGAGAACAGATACGCAGTATTTT. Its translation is CASSPSSGRTDTQYF.

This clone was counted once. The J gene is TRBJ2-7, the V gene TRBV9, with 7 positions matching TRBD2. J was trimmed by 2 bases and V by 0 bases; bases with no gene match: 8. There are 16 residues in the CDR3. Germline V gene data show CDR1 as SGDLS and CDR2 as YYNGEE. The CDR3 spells CASSVAPGTTTYEQYF. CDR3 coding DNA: TGTGCCAGCAGCGTAGCCCCCGGGACTACTACCTACGAGCAGTACTTC.

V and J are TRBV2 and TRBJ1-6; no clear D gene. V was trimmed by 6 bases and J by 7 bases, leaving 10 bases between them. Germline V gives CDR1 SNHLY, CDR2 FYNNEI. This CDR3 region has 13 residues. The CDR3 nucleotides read TGTGCCAGCAGGGGCTCCGGCAATTCACCCCTCCACTTT. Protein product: CASRGSGNSPLHF.